This T cell receptor beta chain was identified in a study of blood T cell repertoires in COVID-19. Germline CDR1 SGHVS, CDR2 FQNEAQ. Trimming took 6 bases from V and 3 from J, leaving 21 bases between them. This CDR3 is built from 16 residues. This clone showed up just once. The protocol was immunoSEQ multiplex PCR, while the TCRdb copy is restricted to in-frame clones and leaves out a portion. The sample shows around 180,000 clones, 75% to 90% of them seen only once. This sequence was found in a human donor with active or convalescent COVID-19. The donor label of this sample is uncertain. What was sequenced was peripheral blood. The chain recombines TRBV7-8 with TRBJ2-7; TRBD2 is a possible D gene (6 bases). The CDR3 sequence: CASRLRRGNGGYEQYF. CDR3 coding DNA: TGTGCCAGCAGGTTACGACGGGGAAACGGGGGCTACGAGCAGTACTTC.